This T cell receptor beta chain originates from a study of OX40 agonist ivuxolimab in advanced cancers. At the level of the study: A history of anti-PD-1, anti-PD-L1 or anti-CTLA-4 therapy was acceptable, and over 30% had some. Three patients, one with hepatocellular carcinoma and two with cutaneous melanoma, responded partially.

The protocol was immunoSEQ multiplex PCR, while the TCRdb copy is restricted to in-frame clones and leaves out a portion. The sample carries roughly 92,000 clones, under 95% recorded once. This CDR3 spans 17 amino acids. The germline CDR1 and CDR2 sequences are SEHNR and FQNEAQ (reference sequence). With V trimmed by 6 bases and J by 0 bases, 8 bases remained unmatched. About this clone itself: What it binds is unknown.

Points from the study as a whole: More expanded clones were seen, on average, in CD8+ T cells than in CD4+. Compared with others, partial responders at 0.1-3.0 mg/kg displayed clonal expansion among the lowest.

The genes are TRBV7-9 and TRBJ2-2, with 9 bases fitting TRBD1. This clonotype was obtained from an adult with an advanced solid tumor such as melanoma, head and neck, liver or kidney cancer. Sequences were derived from CD4+ or CD8+ T cells sorted from blood, sampled in a trial of the OX40 agonist ivuxolimab. In DNA, the CDR3 is TGTGCCAGCAGTCTACCGGGACAGGGTTCGAACACCGGGGAGCTGTTTTTT. It is translated as CASSLPGQGSNTGELFF. Supplemented by reference TRBV7-9 and TRBJ2-2, the full variable domain reads DTGVSQNPRHKITKRGQNVTFRCDPISEHNRLYWYRQTLGQGPEFLTYFQNEAQLEKSRLLSDRFSAERPKGSFSTLEIQRTEQGDSAMYLCASSLPGQGSNTGELFFGEGSRLTVL.